These T cell receptor beta chains were read from a single sample in a study of shared T cell receptors in the human thymus. Produced via immunoSEQ multiplex PCR; TCRdb's table is partial and in-frame only. Seen here are 500,000 to 850,000 clones, 87% observed once, and the top ten hold 0.0094%. The same sample was also studied in work on human thymus T cells.

Sequencing input: thymocytes. The receptors derive from a boy younger than two with a congenital heart defect. Both conserved end residues are part of each CDR3.

TRBJ2-7,TRBV7-6,CASSPPSIDRSSYEQYF
TRBJ1-5,TRBV28,CASSFRGFNQPQHF
TRBJ2-7,TRBV7-9,CASSLFHLAGGPGYEQYF
TRBJ1-5,TRBV30,CAWSGPPGQPQHF
TRBJ2-2,TRBV18,CASSPPVRSSGPKNTGELFF
TRBJ1-2,TRBV9,CASSVPGGRGYTF
TRBJ2-5,TRBV18,CASSQYQETQYF
TRBJ1-1,TRBV4-1,CASSQPGQGARGSGTEAFF
TRBJ1-1,TRBV2,CASSRGVGTEAFF
TRBJ1-2,TRBV9,CASSVGLGAVRHGYTF
TRBJ1-5,TRBV5-1,CASSLDGGGASNQPQHF
TRBJ2-1,TRBV4-3,CASSQEDDYDEQFF
TRBJ1-2,TRBV19,CASSIRYNYGYTF
TRBJ1-4,TRBV28,CASRSGTRPEKLFF
TRBJ2-7,TRBV30,CAWRRDSLPPYEQYF
TRBJ1-1,TRBV2,CASSGRGQENTEAFF
TRBJ2-7,TRBV6-4,CASSVDQGPTYEQYF